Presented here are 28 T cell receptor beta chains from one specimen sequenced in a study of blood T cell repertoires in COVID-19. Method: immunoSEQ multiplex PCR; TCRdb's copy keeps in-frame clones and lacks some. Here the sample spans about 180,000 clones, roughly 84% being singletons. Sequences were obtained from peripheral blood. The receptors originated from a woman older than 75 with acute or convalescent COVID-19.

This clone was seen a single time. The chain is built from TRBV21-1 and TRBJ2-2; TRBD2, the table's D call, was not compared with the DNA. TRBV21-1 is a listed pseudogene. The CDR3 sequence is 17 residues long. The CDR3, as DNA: TGTGCCAGCAGCAAAGTCCCGCGTTCCTTAAACACCGGGGAGCTGTTTTTT. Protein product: CASSKVPRSLNTGELFF.

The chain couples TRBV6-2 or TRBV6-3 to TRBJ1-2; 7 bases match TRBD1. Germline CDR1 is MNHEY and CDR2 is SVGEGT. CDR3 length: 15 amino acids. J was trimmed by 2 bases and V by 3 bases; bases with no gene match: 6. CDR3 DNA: TGTGCCAGCAGTTATGGACAGGCCGCCAACTATGGCTACACCTTC. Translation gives CASSYGQAANYGYTF.

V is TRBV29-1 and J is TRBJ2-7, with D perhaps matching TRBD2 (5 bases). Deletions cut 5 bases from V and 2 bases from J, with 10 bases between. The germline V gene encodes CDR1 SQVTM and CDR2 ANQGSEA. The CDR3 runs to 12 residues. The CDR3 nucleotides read TGCAGCGTTCGCGACGGGACCTACGAGCAGTACTTC. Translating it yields CSVRDGTYEQYF.

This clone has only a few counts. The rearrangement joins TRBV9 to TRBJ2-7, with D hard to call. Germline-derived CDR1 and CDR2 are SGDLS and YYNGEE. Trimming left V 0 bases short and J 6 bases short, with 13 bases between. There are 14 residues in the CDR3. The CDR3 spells CASSVAVEFGEQYF. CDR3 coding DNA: TGTGCCAGCAGCGTAGCAGTGGAGTTCGGCGAGCAGTACTTC.

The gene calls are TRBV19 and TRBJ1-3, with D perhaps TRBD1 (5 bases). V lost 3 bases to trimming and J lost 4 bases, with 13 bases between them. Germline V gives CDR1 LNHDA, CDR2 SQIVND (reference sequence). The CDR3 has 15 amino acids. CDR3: CASSIRQSHGNTIYF. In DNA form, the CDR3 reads TGTGCCAGTAGTATCAGACAGTCTCACGGAAACACCATATATTTT.

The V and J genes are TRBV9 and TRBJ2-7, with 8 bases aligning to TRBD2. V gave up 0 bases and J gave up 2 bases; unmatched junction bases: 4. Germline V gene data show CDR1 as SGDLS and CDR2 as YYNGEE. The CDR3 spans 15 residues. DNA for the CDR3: TGTGCCAGCAGCGTAGCGGGCGGGAGGACCTACGAGCAGTACTTC. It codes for CASSVAGGRTYEQYF.

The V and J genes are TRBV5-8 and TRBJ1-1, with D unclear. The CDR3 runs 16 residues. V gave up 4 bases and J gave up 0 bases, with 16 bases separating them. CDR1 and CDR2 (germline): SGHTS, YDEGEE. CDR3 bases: TGTGCCAGCAGCCCTTTTGGCGACTACATGAACACTGAAGCTTTCTTT. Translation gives CASSPFGDYMNTEAFF. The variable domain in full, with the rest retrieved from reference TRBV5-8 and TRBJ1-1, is EAGVTQSPTHLIKTRGQQATLRCSPISGHTSVYWYQQALGLGLQFLLWYDEGEERNRGNFPPRFSGRQFPNYSSELNVNALELEDSALYLCASSPFGDYMNTEAFFGQGTRLTVV.

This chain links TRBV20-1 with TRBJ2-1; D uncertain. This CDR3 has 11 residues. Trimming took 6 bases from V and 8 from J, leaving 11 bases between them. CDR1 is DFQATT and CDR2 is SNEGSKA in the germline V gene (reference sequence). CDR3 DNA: TGCAGTGCCGGGTCGACCCATGAGCAGTTCTTC. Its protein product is CSAGSTHEQFF.

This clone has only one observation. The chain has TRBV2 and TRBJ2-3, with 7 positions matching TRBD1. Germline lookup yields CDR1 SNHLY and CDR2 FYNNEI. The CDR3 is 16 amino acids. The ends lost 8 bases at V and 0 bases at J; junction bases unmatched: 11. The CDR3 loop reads CASDRQGVFSTDTQYF. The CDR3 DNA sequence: TGTGCCAGCGATCGACAGGGAGTGTTCAGCACAGATACGCAGTATTTT.

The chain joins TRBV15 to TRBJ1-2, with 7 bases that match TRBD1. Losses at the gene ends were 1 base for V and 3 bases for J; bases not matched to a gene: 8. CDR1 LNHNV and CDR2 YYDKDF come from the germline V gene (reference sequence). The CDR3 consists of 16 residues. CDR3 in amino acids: CATSRGGGPGDYGYTF. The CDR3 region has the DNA TGTGCCACCAGCAGAGGAGGGGGCCCAGGGGACTATGGCTACACCTTC.

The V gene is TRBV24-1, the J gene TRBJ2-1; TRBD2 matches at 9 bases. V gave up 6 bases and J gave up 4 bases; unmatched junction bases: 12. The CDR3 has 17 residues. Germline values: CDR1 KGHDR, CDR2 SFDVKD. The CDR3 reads CATSTNSGRASYNEQFF. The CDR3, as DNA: TGTGCCACCAGTACTAATAGCGGGAGAGCGAGTTACAATGAGCAGTTCTTC.

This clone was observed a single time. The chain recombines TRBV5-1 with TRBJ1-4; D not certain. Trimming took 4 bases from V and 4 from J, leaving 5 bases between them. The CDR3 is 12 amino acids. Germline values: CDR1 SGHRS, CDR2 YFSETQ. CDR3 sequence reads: CASSSNNEKLFF. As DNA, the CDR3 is TGCGCCAGCAGCAGCAATAATGAAAAACTGTTTTTT.

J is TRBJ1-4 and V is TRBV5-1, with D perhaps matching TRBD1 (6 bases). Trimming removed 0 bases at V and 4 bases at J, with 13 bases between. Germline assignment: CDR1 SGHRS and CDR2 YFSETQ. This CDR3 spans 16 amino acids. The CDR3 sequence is CASSLEAGANNEKLFF. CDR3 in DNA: TGCGCCAGCAGCTTGGAGGCGGGGGCTAATAATGAAAAACTGTTTTTT.

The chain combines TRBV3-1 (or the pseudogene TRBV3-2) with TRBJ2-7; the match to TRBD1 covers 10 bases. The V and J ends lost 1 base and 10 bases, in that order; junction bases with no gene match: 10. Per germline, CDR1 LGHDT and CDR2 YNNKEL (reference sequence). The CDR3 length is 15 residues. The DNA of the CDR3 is TGTGCCAGCAGCCAAGCCCCGAGCGACAGGGGGCTTCAGTACTTC. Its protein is CASSQAPSDRGLQYF.

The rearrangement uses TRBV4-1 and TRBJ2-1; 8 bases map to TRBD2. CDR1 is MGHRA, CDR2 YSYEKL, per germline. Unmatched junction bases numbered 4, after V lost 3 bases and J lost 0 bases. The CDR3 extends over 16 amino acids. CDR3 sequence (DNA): TGCGCCAGCAGCCACACTCTAGCGGGCTCCTACAATGAGCAGTTCTTC. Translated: CASSHTLAGSYNEQFF.

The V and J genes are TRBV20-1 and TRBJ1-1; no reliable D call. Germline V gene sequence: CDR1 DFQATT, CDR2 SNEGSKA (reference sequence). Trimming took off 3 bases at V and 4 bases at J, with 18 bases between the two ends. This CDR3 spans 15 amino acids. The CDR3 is CSASGGSTLSTEAFF. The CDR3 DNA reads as TGCAGTGCTAGTGGAGGGAGCACCTTGAGCACTGAAGCTTTCTTT.

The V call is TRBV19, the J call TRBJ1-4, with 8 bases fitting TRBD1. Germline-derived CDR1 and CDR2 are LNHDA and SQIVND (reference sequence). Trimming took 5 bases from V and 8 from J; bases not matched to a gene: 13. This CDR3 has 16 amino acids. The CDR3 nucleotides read TGTGCCAGTAGTCCCCCTGCGCAGGGGGCGAGGGAAAAACTGTTTTTT. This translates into CASSPPAQGAREKLFF.

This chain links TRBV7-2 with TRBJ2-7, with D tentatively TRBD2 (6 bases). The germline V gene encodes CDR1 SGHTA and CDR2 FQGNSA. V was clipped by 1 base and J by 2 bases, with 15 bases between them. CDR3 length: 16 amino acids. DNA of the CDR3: TGTGCCAGCAGCTTAGAAGCGGTGGGAGGCACCTACGAGCAGTACTTC. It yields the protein CASSLEAVGGTYEQYF.

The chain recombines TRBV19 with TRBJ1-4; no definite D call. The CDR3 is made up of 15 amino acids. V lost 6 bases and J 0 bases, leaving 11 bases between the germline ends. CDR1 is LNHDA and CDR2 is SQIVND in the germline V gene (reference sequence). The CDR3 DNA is TGTGCCAGTAGGGGCAGGTCCTCAACTAATGAAAAACTGTTTTTT. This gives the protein CASRGRSSTNEKLFF.

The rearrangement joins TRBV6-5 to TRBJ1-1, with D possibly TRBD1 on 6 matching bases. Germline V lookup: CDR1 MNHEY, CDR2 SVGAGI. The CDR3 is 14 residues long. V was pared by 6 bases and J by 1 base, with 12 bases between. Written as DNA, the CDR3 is TGTGCCAGCAGCTCCAGGACAGCGAACACTGAAGCTTTCTTT. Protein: CASSSRTANTEAFF.

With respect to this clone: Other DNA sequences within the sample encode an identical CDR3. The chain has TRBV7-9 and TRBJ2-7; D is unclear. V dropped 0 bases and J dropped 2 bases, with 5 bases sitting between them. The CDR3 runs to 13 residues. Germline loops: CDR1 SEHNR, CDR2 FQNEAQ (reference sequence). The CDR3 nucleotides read TGTGCCAGCAGCTTAGCCGGAGCCTACGAGCAGTACTTC. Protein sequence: CASSLAGAYEQYF.

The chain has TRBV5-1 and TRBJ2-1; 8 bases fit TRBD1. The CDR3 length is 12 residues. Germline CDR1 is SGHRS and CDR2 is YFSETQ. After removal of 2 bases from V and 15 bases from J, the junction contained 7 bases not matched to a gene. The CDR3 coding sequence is TGCGCCAGCAGCTTACGGACAGGGAAGGGGTTCTTC. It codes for CASSLRTGKGFF.

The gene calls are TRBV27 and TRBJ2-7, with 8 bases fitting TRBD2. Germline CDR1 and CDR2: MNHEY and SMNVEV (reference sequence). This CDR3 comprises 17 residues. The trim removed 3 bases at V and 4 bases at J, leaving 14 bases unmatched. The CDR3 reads CASSFNPGIAGRYEQYF. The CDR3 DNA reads TGTGCCAGCAGTTTTAACCCCGGGATAGCGGGGAGGTACGAGCAGTACTTC.

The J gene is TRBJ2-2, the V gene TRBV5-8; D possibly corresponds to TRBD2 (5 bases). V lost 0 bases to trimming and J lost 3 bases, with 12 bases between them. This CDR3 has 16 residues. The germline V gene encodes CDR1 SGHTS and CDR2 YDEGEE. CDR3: CASSLGFPGDTGELFF. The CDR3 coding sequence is TGTGCCAGCAGCTTGGGGTTCCCCGGGGACACCGGGGAGCTGTTTTTT.

In DNA, the CDR3 is TGTGCCAGCAGCTCGTGGGGGCACGGTGAAAAACTGTTTTTT. This codes for CASSSWGHGEKLFF. The chain employs TRBV5-6 and TRBJ1-4, with D maybe TRBD1 (6 bases). Germline values: CDR1 SGHDT, CDR2 YYEEEE. The CDR3 contains 14 residues. V gave up 3 bases and J gave up 7 bases, with 13 bases separating them.

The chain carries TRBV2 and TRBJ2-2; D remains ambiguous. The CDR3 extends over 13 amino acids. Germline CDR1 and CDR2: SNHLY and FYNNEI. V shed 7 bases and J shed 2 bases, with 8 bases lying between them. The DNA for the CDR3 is TGTGCCAGCACAAGACAAAACACCGGGGAGCTGTTTTTT. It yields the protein CASTRQNTGELFF.

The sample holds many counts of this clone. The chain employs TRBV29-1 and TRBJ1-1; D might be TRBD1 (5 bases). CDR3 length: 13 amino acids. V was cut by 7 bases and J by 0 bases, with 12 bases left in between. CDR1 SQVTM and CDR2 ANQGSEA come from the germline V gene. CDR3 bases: TGCAGCGCAAGACAGAGTTTGAACACTGAAGCTTTCTTT. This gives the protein CSARQSLNTEAFF. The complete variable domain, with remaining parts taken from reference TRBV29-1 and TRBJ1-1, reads SAVISQKPSRDICQRGTSLTIQCQVDSQVTMMFWYRQQPGQSLTLIATANQGSEATYESGFVIDKFPISRPNLTFSTLTVSNMSPEDSSIYLCSARQSLNTEAFFGQGTRLTVV.

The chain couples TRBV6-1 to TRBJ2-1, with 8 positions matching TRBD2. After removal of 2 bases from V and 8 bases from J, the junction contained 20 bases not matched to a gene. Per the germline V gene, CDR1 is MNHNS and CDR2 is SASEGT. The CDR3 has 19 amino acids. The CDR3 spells CASSEKGPFVAGYIDEQFF. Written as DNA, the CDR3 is TGTGCCAGCAGTGAAAAGGGTCCTTTTGTAGCGGGGTATATCGATGAGCAGTTCTTC.